What follows is one T cell receptor (beta chain) and its context. An end of the junction does not agree with germline; a read error may underlie this. The CDR3 is 17 residues long. Per the germline V gene, CDR1 is SGHVS and CDR2 is FQNEAQ. This entry belongs to a study of OX40 agonist ivuxolimab in advanced cancers. Overall study context: People in dose escalation had one of these cancers: hepatocellular carcinoma, melanoma, renal cell or head and neck cancer.

The data were produced by immunoSEQ multiplex PCR, yet TCRdb's version contains in-frame clones alone and is incomplete. Of some 80,000 clones listed, about 90% were seen once; the top ten hold 2.8%. The specimen comprised CD4+ or CD8+ T cells sorted from blood, sampled in a trial of the OX40 agonist ivuxolimab. This chain uses TRBV7-8 with TRBJ1-1, with TRBD1 identical over 7 bases. The sequence came from an adult with an advanced solid tumor such as melanoma, head and neck, liver or kidney cancer. CDR3 sequence: CASTRFRGRSMNTEVFF. Written as DNA, the CDR3 is TGTGCCAGCACCCGATTCAGGGGGAGATCTATGAACACTGAAGTTTTCTTT.